The 20 T cell receptor beta chains reported below all come from one sample, sequenced in a study of blood T cell repertoires in COVID-19. TCRdb keeps only in-frame clones here, not all; method: immunoSEQ multiplex PCR. The sample includes 250,000 to 350,000 clones, approximately 83% of them seen just once. Material: PBMCs or T cells enriched from blood (not recorded which). The receptor set was obtained from a woman between 25 and 40 years old who had recovered from COVID-19.

Only a few counts were recorded for this clone. J is TRBJ2-7 and V is TRBV30; D not certain. V lost 0 bases to trimming and J lost 3 bases, with 6 bases between them. Germline assignment: CDR1 GTSNPN and CDR2 SVGIG (reference sequence). This CDR3 spans 12 amino acids. The CDR3 sequence is CAWSVSYYEQYF. Written as DNA, the CDR3 is TGTGCCTGGAGTGTAAGCTACTACGAGCAGTACTTC.

The CDR3 DNA reads TGTGCCAGCAGCTTAAATCCCGGTCCTAATGGTGAGCAGTTCTTC. This sequence encodes CASSLNPGPNGEQFF. V gene TRBV7-3 combines with J gene TRBJ2-1; D unresolved. With 1 base removed from V and 9 bases from J, the gap between germline ends came to 16 bases. Germline CDR1 reads SGHTA; CDR2 reads FQGTGA. This CDR3 contains 15 residues.

Comment on this clone: This specimen includes other DNA sequences encoding the same CDR3. The V and J genes are TRBV24-1 and TRBJ2-7; D perhaps matches TRBD1 (6 bases). V was shortened by 4 bases and J by 3 bases, with 9 bases between the two germline ends. The CDR3 covers 13 residues. Germline assignment: CDR1 KGHDR and CDR2 SFDVKD. CDR3 bases: TGTGCCACCAGTGACCTACAGGGCTACGAGCAGTACTTC. Encoded protein: CATSDLQGYEQYF.

The genes are TRBV28 and TRBJ1-2, with D uncertain. CDR3 size: 16 residues. Germline assignment: CDR1 MDHEN and CDR2 SYDVKM. V was trimmed by 5 bases and J by 4 bases, leaving 20 bases between them. The CDR3 is CASSPTSGAHGYGYTF. The CDR3, as DNA: TGTGCCAGCAGTCCGACCAGCGGAGCCCATGGCTATGGCTACACCTTC.

V usage is TRBV5-4 and J usage is TRBJ2-3; 7 positions match TRBD1. V was pared by 2 bases and J by 2 bases, with 2 bases of the junction left unmatched. Germline assignment: CDR1 SGHNT and CDR2 YYREEE (reference sequence). This CDR3 has 14 residues. In nucleotides, the CDR3 is TGTGCCAGCAGCTTTAGGGGGCCCACAGATACGCAGTATTTT. Its protein is CASSFRGPTDTQYF.

The chain carries TRBV2 and TRBJ2-1, with 7 bases that match TRBD2. V lost 11 bases and J lost 3; bases outside the gene matches: 13. The germline gives CDR1 SNHLY, CDR2 FYNNEI. This CDR3 is 15 amino acids long. CDR3 sequence reads: CAHDAGEGDYNEQFF. The CDR3 DNA sequence: TGTGCCCACGACGCGGGAGAAGGGGACTACAATGAGCAGTTCTTC.

V usage is TRBV3-1 (or the pseudogene TRBV3-2) and J usage is TRBJ2-3; unclear D gene. Germline V gene sequence: CDR1 LGHDT, CDR2 YNNKEL (reference sequence). The CDR3 extends over 12 amino acids. Trimming stripped 3 bases from V and 2 bases from J, with 3 bases between. The CDR3 loop is CASSHYTDTQYF. The CDR3, as DNA: TGTGCCAGCAGCCACTACACAGATACGCAGTATTTT.

This rearrangement joins TRBV6-6 to TRBJ1-6, with 7 bases lining up with TRBD1. CDR1 and CDR2 (germline): MNHNY, SVGAGI (reference sequence). This CDR3 comprises 15 residues. Germline trimming cut 6 bases from V and 6 bases from J; bases unmatched to any gene: 8. The chain's CDR3 is CASSLSGQINSPLHF. The CDR3 bases are TGTGCCAGCAGCCTCTCGGGACAGATTAATTCACCCCTCCACTTT.

This chain uses TRBV7-9 with TRBJ2-3, with TRBD2 identical over 9 bases. The CDR3 consists of 19 residues. V gave up 2 bases and J gave up 0 bases; unmatched junction bases: 12. Per germline, CDR1 SEHNR and CDR2 FQNEAQ (reference sequence). The CDR3 nucleotides read TGTGCCAGCAGCTTAAGTAGGTGGTCTGGACTAGCGAGCACAGATACGCAGTATTTT. It yields the protein CASSLSRWSGLASTDTQYF.

V is TRBV5-1 and J is TRBJ1-5; no definite D call. The germline gives CDR1 SGHRS, CDR2 YFSETQ. The CDR3 is 14 residues long. Trimming shortened V by 4 bases and J by 5 bases, and 13 bases separated the two germline ends. The CDR3 nucleotides are TGCGCCAGCAGCCCCAGCGGGGAGCATCAGCCCCAGCATTTT. Translated: CASSPSGEHQPQHF. The variable domain in full, completed from reference TRBV5-1 and TRBJ1-5, reads KAGVTQTPRYLIKTRGQQVTLSCSPISGHRSVSWYQQTPGQGLQFLFEYFSETQRNKGNFPGRFSGRQFSNSRSEMNVSTLELGDSALYLCASSPSGEHQPQHFGDGTRLSIL.

Here the CDR3 DNA reads TGTGCCAGCAGCTTAGGGCGACAGGGGCCCTACGAGCAGTACTTC. Its translation is CASSLGRQGPYEQYF. The genes are TRBV11-1 and TRBJ2-7; 8 bases map to TRBD1. V shed 1 base, J shed 2 bases, and the junction held 4 bases outside the gene matches. Germline values: CDR1 SGHAT, CDR2 FQDESV (reference sequence). The CDR3 runs to 15 residues.

This chain joins TRBV4-1 and TRBJ1-5; D unresolved. In germline, CDR1 is MGHRA, CDR2 YSYEKL. The CDR3 loop spans 13 amino acids. Trimming took off 1 base at V and 5 bases at J, with 6 bases between the two ends. The CDR3 here is CASSQGADQPQHF. In DNA form, the CDR3 reads TGCGCCAGCAGCCAAGGAGCGGATCAGCCCCAGCATTTT.

This chain joins TRBV4-1 and TRBJ1-1, with D perhaps matching TRBD1 (5 bases). This CDR3 has 12 residues. Germline CDR1 is MGHRA and CDR2 is YSYEKL. Trimming stripped 5 bases from V and 6 bases from J, with 10 bases between. In DNA, the CDR3 is TGCGCCAGCAGCAGCGGGACGGCTGAAGCTTTCTTT. This translates into CASSSGTAEAFF.

This chain uses TRBV12-3 or TRBV12-4 with TRBJ2-1, with D possibly being TRBD2 (6 bases). The ends were cut back, 6 bases at V and 16 bases at J, with 16 bases in the middle. The CDR3 is 11 residues long. The CDR3 loop reads CASRRGGQSFF. The CDR3 DNA reads as TGTGCCAGCAGGCGTGGAGGGCAATCTTTCTTC.

The V and J genes are TRBV2 and TRBJ1-2, with D maybe TRBD1 (5 bases). The CDR3 is made up of 16 amino acids. V was pared by 7 bases and J by 1 base, with 19 bases between. The V gene's germline CDR1 is SNHLY and CDR2 FYNNEI. The CDR3 DNA reads TGTGCCAGCAATCGTGACAGCGCTTCATTTAACTATGGCTACACCTTC. Translation: CASNRDSASFNYGYTF.

This clone occurred once. The V gene is TRBV3-1 (or the pseudogene TRBV3-2), the J gene TRBJ1-3; TRBD1 agrees at 8 bases. V was clipped by 2 bases and J by 2 bases; unmatched bases: 2. The CDR3 consists of 15 residues. Germline values: CDR1 LGHDT, CDR2 YNNKEL (reference sequence). The CDR3 DNA follows: TGTGCCAGCAGCCAAATGACAGGGGCTGGAAACACCATATATTTT. Translation gives CASSQMTGAGNTIYF.

This clone was seen only a few times. This sequence joins TRBV5-6 and TRBJ2-5, with D possibly matching TRBD1 (6 bases). Germline V CDR1 and CDR2: SGHDT, YYEEEE. The V end lost 3 bases, the J end lost 5 bases, and 17 bases lay between the germline ends. CDR3 length: 15 residues. CDR3 residues: CASSSFNRDRETQYF. The CDR3 region has the DNA TGTGCCAGCAGCTCCTTCAACAGGGATCGGGAGACCCAGTACTTC.

This CDR3 reads CASRPLTGTPGYTF. The CDR3 bases are TGTGCCAGCAGACCTCTGACAGGCACGCCGGGCTACACCTTC. The J gene is TRBJ1-2, the V gene TRBV9; maybe TRBD1 (6 bases). Trimming removed 5 bases from V and 8 bases from J, with 19 bases in between. The germline V gene encodes CDR1 SGDLS and CDR2 YYNGEE. CDR3 length: 14 amino acids.

The chain has TRBV27 and TRBJ2-1; 7 bases match TRBD2. The germline CDR1 and CDR2 sequences are MNHEY and SMNVEV (reference sequence). This CDR3 is built from 15 residues. V was clipped by 2 bases and J by 6 bases; unmatched bases: 7. The CDR3 protein is CASSLPRTSVNEQFF. The CDR3 nucleotides read TGTGCCAGCAGTTTACCCAGGACTAGTGTCAATGAGCAGTTCTTC.

The chain has TRBV5-1 and TRBJ2-2; 9 positions agree with TRBD1. CDR3 length: 16 amino acids. Looked up from germline, CDR1 is SGHRS and CDR2 is YFSETQ. The J segment lost 5 bases and the V segment lost 0 bases, leaving 5 bases of the junction unmatched. The CDR3 is CASSLARDRATGELFF. The CDR3 region has the DNA TGCGCCAGCAGCTTGGCCCGGGACAGGGCAACCGGGGAGCTGTTTTTT. The whole variable domain, filled in from reference TRBV5-1 and TRBJ2-2, reads KAGVTQTPRYLIKTRGQQVTLSCSPISGHRSVSWYQQTPGQGLQFLFEYFSETQRNKGNFPGRFSGRQFSNSRSEMNVSTLELGDSALYLCASSLARDRATGELFFGEGSRLTVL.